The entry below gives a single T cell receptor (beta chain) sequence along with its context. Its target is unknown. In germline, CDR1 is SGDLS, CDR2 YYNGEE. V shed 0 bases and J shed 10 bases, with 14 bases lying between them. This CDR3 has 14 amino acids. This specimen belongs to a study of blood T cells in healthy people across ages. Points from the study as a whole: When one million T cells were used, diversity estimates were thought to be underestimates.

Sample-barcoded 5' priming and a J-beta primer mix drove a second PCR of 7 to 11 cycles. Every molecule of cDNA carried a tag from a template-switch adaptor with 12 random nucleotides. TCRdb reprocessed the 5' RACE reads via MiXCR and lists one record per CDR3 protein. The sample includes roughly 1,500,000 distinct CDR3 sequences, 42% of them seen just once. This sequence originates from a woman between 18 and 30 years old in good health. Sequenced material: blood. This chain connects TRBV9 to TRBJ2-1, with no clear D. The CDR3 DNA reads as TGTGCCAGCAGCGTAGCTCTGGCGGCGGACGAGCAGTTCTTC. Amino acid sequence: CASSVALAADEQFF.